The 17 T cell receptor beta chains given below trace back to one sample, sequenced in a study of shared clonotypes between healthy human individuals (dated by TCRdb to the early 2020s). Receptors were amplified or captured by the immunoSEQ multiplex PCR assay. Not all clones reach the TCRdb copy of this immuneACCESS table, which keeps in-frame sequences only. Checked studies attribute under half of the gap to unresolved V genes and leave the rest unexplained. The sample table shows under 1,100,000 clones, and about 80% are seen once. 0.5% to 0.65% of the sample belongs to the ten largest clones. What was sequenced was memory CD4+ T cells from PBMCs. Sample cell subset or site, as interpreted from the label and publication: CD45RA-negative fraction. These receptors all come from a man aged 18 to 29 in good health. Some clones in this sample may be carry-over from other donors' samples.

As to this clone: It may be a read error: a sequence one base away is much more abundant. The J gene is TRBJ2-3, the V gene TRBV29-1; TRBD2 matches 8 bases. The CDR3 is made up of 12 amino acids. Trimming took 2 bases from V and 11 from J; bases not matched to a gene: 6. Germline values: CDR1 SQVTM, CDR2 ANQGSEA. This CDR3 reads CSVEIAGQRQYF. CDR3 coding DNA: TGCAGCGTTGAAATAGCGGGGCAGCGGCAGTATTTT.

The J gene is TRBJ1-1, the V gene TRBV5-1; D possibly corresponds to TRBD1 (5 bases). The germline CDR1 and CDR2 sequences are SGHRS and YFSETQ. This CDR3 contains 16 residues. V lost 3 bases and J lost 6, with 21 bases in between. For the CDR3, the DNA is TGCGCCAGCAGCTCACAGACAGAAACAGGATCGGCTGAAGCTTTCTTT. Encoded protein: CASSSQTETGSAEAFF.

V is TRBV5-5 and J is TRBJ1-1, with 9 bases matching TRBD1. Germline CDR1 and CDR2: SGHKS and YYEKEE (reference sequence). The CDR3 length is 15 residues. V dropped 3 bases and J dropped 4; count of bases not matched to a gene: 7. This chain's CDR3 is CASSSLGQGGTEAFF. The CDR3, as DNA: TGTGCCAGCAGCTCGTTGGGACAGGGCGGCACTGAAGCTTTCTTT.

The gene calls are TRBV5-1 and TRBJ1-2, with D possibly TRBD1 on 6 matching bases. Germline V CDR1 and CDR2: SGHRS, YFSETQ. The CDR3 is 13 amino acids. V was pared by 3 bases and J by 4 bases, with 10 bases between. This CDR3 is CASSSGHAYGYTF. CDR3 bases: TGCGCCAGCAGCTCGGGACACGCCTATGGCTACACCTTC.

Remarks on this clone: One end of the junction does not line up with germline, which may come from a read error. The chain joins TRBV4-2 to TRBJ2-7; 12 nucleotides match TRBD2. The germline gives CDR1 LGHNA, CDR2 YNFKEQ. This CDR3 is 14 amino acids long. The CDR3 here is CASSQDSLAGGPHF. CDR3 nucleotides: TGTGCCAGCAGCCAAGACAGTCTAGCGGGAGGGCCCCACTTC.

This chain joins TRBV7-8 and TRBJ2-2, with TRBD2 as a possible D gene (5 bases). The CDR3 consists of 16 residues. Germline CDR1 SGHVS, CDR2 FQNEAQ. V was trimmed by 5 bases and J by 8 bases, leaving 21 bases between them. DNA for the CDR3: TGTGCCAGCAGCCCTGTCGGCTGGCGGGTTGGAGGGGAGCTGTTTTTT. Translated: CASSPVGWRVGGELFF.

The J gene is TRBJ1-5, the V gene TRBV21-1; the D call TRBD1 from the table was never checked on the DNA. TRBV21-1 is reported as a pseudogene. The length of the CDR3 is 15 residues. This CDR3 is CASSGLDRVIQPQHF. The CDR3 nucleotides are TGTGCCAGCAGCGGATTAGACAGGGTAATTCAGCCCCAGCATTTT.

The rearrangement uses TRBV7-2 and TRBJ1-2; D not certain. Germline-derived CDR1 and CDR2 are SGHTA and FQGNSA. Trimming stripped 0 bases from V and 7 bases from J, with 18 bases between. This CDR3 is 16 amino acids long. For the CDR3, the DNA is TGTGCCAGCAGCTTAGCAGGGTCTTGGTTCCGTAGTGGCTACACCTTC. Translating gives CASSLAGSWFRSGYTF.

This chain joins TRBV5-1 and TRBJ2-2; 12 positions match TRBD1. The CDR3 is 15 residues long. Germline V gives CDR1 SGHRS, CDR2 YFSETQ. V lost 4 bases, J lost 9 bases, and 7 bases stayed unmatched. The CDR3 DNA is TGCGCCAGCAGCCAAACGGGGACAGGGGGCTGGGAGCTGTTTTTT. Translation: CASSQTGTGGWELFF.

V usage is TRBV4-1 and J usage is TRBJ1-4; D ambiguous. Germline V lookup: CDR1 MGHRA, CDR2 YSYEKL. The CDR3 has 17 amino acids. Deletions cut 6 bases from V and 0 bases from J, with 17 bases between. In nucleotides, the CDR3 is TGCGCCAGCAGAAACTCCTGGCCACGGGCAACTAATGAAAAACTGTTTTTT. It yields the protein CASRNSWPRATNEKLFF.

DNA for the CDR3: TGTGCCAGCAGCTGGGGTGGGGTCCGGGGTTTTGGAGTCGAGCAGTACTTC. Residues: CASSWGGVRGFGVEQYF. This chain joins TRBV2 and TRBJ2-7; D may be TRBD2 (5 bases). Looked up from germline, CDR1 is SNHLY and CDR2 is FYNNEI. V lost 6 bases and J 6 bases, leaving 27 bases between the germline ends. This CDR3 spans 17 amino acids. The whole variable domain, remainder taken from reference TRBV2 and TRBJ2-7, is EPEVTQTPSHQVTQMGQEVILRCVPISNHLYFYWYRQILGQKVEFLVSFYNNEISEKSEIFDDQFSVERPDGSNFTLKIRSTKLEDSAMYFCASSWGGVRGFGVEQYFGPGTRLTVT.

The chain employs TRBV23-1 and TRBJ2-7; the D gene is possibly TRBD2 (5 bases). TRBV23-1 is marked as an open reading frame, function uncertain. The CDR3 is made up of 17 amino acids. The ends were cut back, 7 bases at V and 4 bases at J, with 26 bases in the middle. CDR3 bases: TGCGCCAGCAATCCTAGCTACCTAGAAAAGATTACTTACGAGCAGTACTTC. Translating it yields CASNPSYLEKITYEQYF.

V gene TRBV6-4 combines with J gene TRBJ1-2; 7 positions match TRBD1. The germline V gene encodes CDR1 MRHNA and CDR2 SNTAGT. V gave up 4 bases and J gave up 10 bases; unmatched junction bases: 15. The CDR3 is 15 residues long. The CDR3 bases are TGTGCCAGCAGTGTCAACCACGAGGGGACAGCTTTCTACACCTTC. Amino acid sequence: CASSVNHEGTAFYTF.

The chain is built from TRBV5-1 and TRBJ2-7; 10 bases are a match to TRBD2. CDR1 and CDR2 (germline): SGHRS, YFSETQ. This CDR3 is 17 amino acids long. V shed 3 bases and J 2 bases; nucleotides not matched to a gene: 11. The CDR3 is CASSSLGASGGAYEQYF. The CDR3 DNA sequence: TGCGCCAGCAGCTCCTTAGGGGCTAGCGGGGGTGCCTACGAGCAGTACTTC.

J is TRBJ2-5 and V is TRBV5-1; 10 bases match TRBD1. The CDR3 has 15 amino acids. V trimming: 4 bases; J trimming: 6 bases; junction bases outside the gene matches: 9. Per the germline V gene, CDR1 is SGHRS and CDR2 is YFSETQ. This CDR3 is CASSRTGTGEKTQYF. CDR3 DNA sequence: TGCGCCAGCAGCCGCACCGGGACAGGGGAGAAGACCCAGTACTTC.

The V call is TRBV5-1, the J call TRBJ1-5; a possible D gene is TRBD1 (5 bases). Between the trimmed V and J ends, which lost 0 bases and 9 bases, there was a span of 16 bases. Germline V gives CDR1 SGHRS, CDR2 YFSETQ. The CDR3 contains 15 residues. The CDR3 DNA reads TGCGCCAGCAGCTTGGTTGCAGGGCCAGGATCGCCCCAGCATTTT. Protein product: CASSLVAGPGSPQHF.

The rearrangement uses TRBV5-6 and TRBJ1-2; D is unresolved. Looked up from germline, CDR1 is SGHDT and CDR2 is YYEEEE. This CDR3 is built from 13 residues. Trimming took 2 bases from V and 4 from J, leaving 9 bases between them. CDR3 nucleotides: TGTGCCAGCAGCTTACCAGCGAGCTATGGCTACACCTTC. This sequence encodes CASSLPASYGYTF.